The sequence of this T cell receptor beta chain was determined in a study of cytotoxic CD8 clonotypes in ibrutinib-treated CLL. Germline V gene data show CDR1 as MNHEY and CDR2 as SMNVEV (reference sequence). The V end was cut by 3 bases, the J end by 4 bases, with 12 bases between. This CDR3 has 14 amino acids. The repertoire was sequenced with immunoSEQ multiplex PCR; TCRdb's copy has only in-frame clones and lacks some. The table has around 5,500 clones, 65% to 70% seen once. The sample was PBMCs, taken before ibrutinib treatment. The sequence came from a human donor with chronic lymphocytic leukemia. The chain carries TRBV27 and TRBJ1-1; unclear D gene. The CDR3 nucleotides read TGTGCCAGCAGTTTTCGGCCTATGGGCACTGAAGCTTTCTTT. Amino acids: CASSFRPMGTEAFF.